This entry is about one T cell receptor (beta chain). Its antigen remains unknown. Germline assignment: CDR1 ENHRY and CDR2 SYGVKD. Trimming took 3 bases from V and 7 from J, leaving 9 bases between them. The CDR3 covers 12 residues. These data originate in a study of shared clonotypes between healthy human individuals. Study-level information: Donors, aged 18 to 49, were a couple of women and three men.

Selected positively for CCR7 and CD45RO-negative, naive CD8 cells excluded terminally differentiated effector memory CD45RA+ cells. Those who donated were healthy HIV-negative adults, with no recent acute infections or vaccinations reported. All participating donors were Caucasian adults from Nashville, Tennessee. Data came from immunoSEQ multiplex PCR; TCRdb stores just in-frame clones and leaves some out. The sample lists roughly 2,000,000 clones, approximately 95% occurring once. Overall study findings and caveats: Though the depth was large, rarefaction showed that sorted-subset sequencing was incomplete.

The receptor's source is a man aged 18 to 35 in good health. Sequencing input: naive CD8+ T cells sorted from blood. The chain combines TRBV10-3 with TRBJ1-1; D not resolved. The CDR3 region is CAISEEGGEAFF. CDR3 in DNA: TGTGCCATCAGTGAAGAAGGAGGTGAAGCTTTCTTT.